This T cell receptor beta chain stems from a study of blood T cell repertoires in COVID-19. As for the study in general: The samples span acute and convalescent COVID-19 from the United States, Italy and Spain. PBMCs, B-cell-depleted T cells, or T cells provided the cDNA or gDNA that made up the material.

V dropped 3 bases and J dropped 2 bases, with 17 bases sitting between them. Germline V gene data show CDR1 as LNHDA and CDR2 as SQIVND (reference sequence). This CDR3 contains 16 residues. This clone was counted once. In the original processing: Amplification of reference gene primers provided the estimated nucleated cell counts. Assay: immunoSEQ multiplex PCR; the TCRdb copy retains only in-frame clones and omits some. D and trimming were read from the DNA, whereas the V and J calls and clone size are those reported in that table. This sample has about 220,000 clones; over 70% occur once, and the top ten carry more than 8%.

The V call is TRBV19, the J call TRBJ2-7; tentatively, D is TRBD2 (6 bases). The sample consisted of peripheral blood. The clonotype was recovered from a woman aged 45-65 years with acute or convalescent COVID-19. Written as DNA, the CDR3 is TGTGCCAGTAGTATTCCCCGGGAGCAGCCACCCTACGAGCAGTACTTC. This sequence encodes CASSIPREQPPYEQYF.